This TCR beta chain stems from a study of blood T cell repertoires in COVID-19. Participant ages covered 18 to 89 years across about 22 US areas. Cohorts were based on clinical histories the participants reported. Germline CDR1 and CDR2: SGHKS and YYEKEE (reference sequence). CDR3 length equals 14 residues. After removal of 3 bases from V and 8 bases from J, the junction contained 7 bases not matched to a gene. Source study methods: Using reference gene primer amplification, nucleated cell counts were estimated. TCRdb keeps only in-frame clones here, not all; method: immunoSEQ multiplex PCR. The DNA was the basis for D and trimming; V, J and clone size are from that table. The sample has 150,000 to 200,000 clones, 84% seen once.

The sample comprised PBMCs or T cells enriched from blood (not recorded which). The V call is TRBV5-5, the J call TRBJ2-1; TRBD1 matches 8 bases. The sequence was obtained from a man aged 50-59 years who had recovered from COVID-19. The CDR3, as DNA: TGTGCCAGCAGCTCCCGACAGGGGTTGGATGAGCAGTTCTTC. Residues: CASSSRQGLDEQFF.